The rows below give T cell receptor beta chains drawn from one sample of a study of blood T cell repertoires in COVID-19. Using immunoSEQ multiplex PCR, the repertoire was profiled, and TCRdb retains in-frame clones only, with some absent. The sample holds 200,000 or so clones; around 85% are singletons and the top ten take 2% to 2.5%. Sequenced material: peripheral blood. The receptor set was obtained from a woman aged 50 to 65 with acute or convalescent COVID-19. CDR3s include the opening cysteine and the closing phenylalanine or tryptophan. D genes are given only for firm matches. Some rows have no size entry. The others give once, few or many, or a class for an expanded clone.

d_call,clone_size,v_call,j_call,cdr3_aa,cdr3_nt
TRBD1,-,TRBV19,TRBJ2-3,CASKGRGRPDTQYF,TGTGCCAGTAAGGGCAGGGGGCGACCAGATACGCAGTATTTT
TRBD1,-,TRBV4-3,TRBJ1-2,CASSQEQGDYGYTF,TGCGCCAGCAGCCAAGAACAGGGGGACTATGGCTACACCTTC
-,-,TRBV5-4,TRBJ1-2,CASSADLGDYGYTF,TGTGCCAGCAGCGCGGACTTAGGCGACTATGGCTACACCTTC
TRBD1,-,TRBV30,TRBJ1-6,CAWNLGDRGLSPLHF,TGTGCCTGGAATTTGGGGGACAGGGGATTATCACCCCTCCACTTT
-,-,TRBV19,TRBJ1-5,CASSISIDQPQHF,TGTGCCAGTAGTATTAGCATCGATCAGCCCCAGCATTTT
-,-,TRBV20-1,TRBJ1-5,CSARDALTQHF,TGCAGTGCTAGAGATGCGCTTACCCAGCATTTT
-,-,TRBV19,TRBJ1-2,CASSIDHRNGYTF,TGTGCCAGTAGTATAGACCACAGAAATGGCTACACCTTC
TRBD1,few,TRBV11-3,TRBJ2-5,CASSPLSPGGQETQYF,TGTGCCAGCAGCCCCTTGTCTCCAGGGGGACAAGAGACCCAGTACTTC
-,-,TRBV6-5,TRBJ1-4,CASSSGEKLFF,TGTGCCAGCAGCTCGGGTGAAAAACTGTTTTTT
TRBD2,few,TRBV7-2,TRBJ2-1,CASSYRLRTSGDNEQFF,TGTGCCAGCAGCTATCGCCTTCGGACTAGCGGTGACAATGAGCAGTTCTTC
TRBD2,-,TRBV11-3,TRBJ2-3,CASSPGGIVADTQYF,TGTGCCAGCAGCCCGGGGGGGATCGTCGCAGATACGCAGTATTTT
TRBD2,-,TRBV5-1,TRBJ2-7,CASSWSGSPTEQYF,TGCGCCAGCAGCTGGAGCGGGAGCCCCACCGAGCAGTACTTC
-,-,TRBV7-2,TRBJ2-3,CASSLAAPGISDTQYF,TGTGCCAGCAGCTTAGCCGCACCGGGGATCTCAGATACGCAGTATTTT
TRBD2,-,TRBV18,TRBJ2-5,CASSPATSAQVRTQYF,TGTGCCAGCTCACCAGCGACTAGCGCCCAGGTTAGGACCCAGTACTTC
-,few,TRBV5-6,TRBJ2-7,CASSLWQNSYEQYF,TGTGCCAGCAGCTTGTGGCAGAACTCCTACGAGCAGTACTTC
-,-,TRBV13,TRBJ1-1,CASSVGRRGTEAFF,TGTGCCAGCAGCGTCGGGCGTCGGGGCACTGAAGCTTTCTTT
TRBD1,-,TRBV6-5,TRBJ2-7,CASRTGDPPEYF,TGTGCCAGCAGGACAGGGGATCCCCCGGAGTACTTC
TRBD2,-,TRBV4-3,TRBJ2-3,CASRKGGSGGTDTQYF,TGCGCCAGCAGGAAAGGCGGGAGTGGGGGCACAGATACGCAGTATTTT
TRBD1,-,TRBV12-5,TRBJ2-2,CASGLVRGQSTGELFF,TGTGCTAGTGGTTTGGTAAGGGGACAGAGCACCGGGGAGCTGTTTTTT
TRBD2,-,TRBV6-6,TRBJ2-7,CASRGLAGGYEQYF,TGTGCCAGCAGGGGACTAGCGGGAGGTTACGAGCAGTACTTC
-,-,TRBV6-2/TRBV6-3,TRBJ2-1,CASTPAGAYNEQFF,TGTGCCAGCACCCCGGCGGGTGCCTACAATGAGCAGTTCTTC
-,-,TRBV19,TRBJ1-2,CASSMRAQGYGYTF,TGTGCCAGTAGTATGAGGGCCCAAGGCTATGGCTACACCTTC
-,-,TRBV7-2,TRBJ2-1,CASSLDSYNEQFF,TGTGCCAGCAGCTTGGACTCTTACAATGAGCAGTTCTTC
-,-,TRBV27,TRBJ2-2,CASRGGGAVGELFF,TGTGCCAGCCGGGGTGGGGGGGCGGTCGGGGAGCTGTTTTTT
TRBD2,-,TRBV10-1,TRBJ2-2,CASSEREGLNGELFF,TGCGCCAGCAGTGAGCGGGAGGGCCTTAACGGGGAGCTGTTTTTT
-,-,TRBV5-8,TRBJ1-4,CASSMGGRLNEKLFF,TGTGCCAGCAGTATGGGGGGGAGACTCAATGAAAAACTGTTTTTT
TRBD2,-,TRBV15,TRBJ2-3,CATSRGASGGLDTQYF,TGTGCCACCAGCAGAGGGGCTAGCGGGGGATTAGATACGCAGTATTTT
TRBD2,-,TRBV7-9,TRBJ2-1,CASSKETSGISYNEQFF,TGTGCCAGCAGCAAAGAGACTAGCGGGATCTCCTACAATGAGCAGTTCTTC
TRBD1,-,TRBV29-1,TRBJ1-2,CSVVLGTGPFYGYTF,TGCAGCGTTGTACTTGGGACAGGGCCGTTCTATGGCTACACCTTC
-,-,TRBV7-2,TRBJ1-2,CASSLGRAVYGYTF,TGTGCCAGCAGCTTAGGCAGGGCCGTTTATGGCTACACCTTC
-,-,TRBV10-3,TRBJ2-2,CAIRKGGTDTGELFF,TGTGCCATCAGAAAGGGGGGGACGGACACCGGGGAGCTGTTTTTT
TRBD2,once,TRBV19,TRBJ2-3,CASTNRASGGPDTQYF,TGTGCCAGTACCAACAGGGCTAGCGGGGGGCCGGATACGCAGTATTTT
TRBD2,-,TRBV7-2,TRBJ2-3,CASSLGSGGAADTQYF,TGTGCCAGCAGCTTGGGTAGCGGGGGGGCCGCAGATACGCAGTATTTT